The 31 T cell receptor beta chains in this list originate from one sample, sequenced in a study of human T cells and chemical hapten exposure. TCRdb used MiXCR to reprocess the RACE reads, holding one entry per CDR3 protein. The table records about 97,000 distinct CDR3 sequences, 25% to 30% of them present only once. As for time point: patch test 3, about 24 weeks after DPC sensitization. Treatment given: therapeutic diphenylcyclopropenone sensitization with weekly scalp DPC. This specimen was whole blood, taken in connection with sensitization to the hapten diphenylcyclopropenone (DPC). These receptors were taken from a man aged 40-50 years with alopecia areata. Some clones in this sample may be carry-over from other donors' samples.

The table lists this clonotype with a few counts. The V and J genes are TRBV5-1 and TRBJ2-2; TRBD2 matches at 12 bases. CDR1 and CDR2 (germline): SGHRS, YFSETQ. V dropped 4 bases and J dropped 2; count of bases not matched to a gene: 6. The CDR3 is 17 residues long. CDR3 residues: CASSQTSGSTNTGELFF. The CDR3 DNA follows: TGCGCCAGCAGCCAGACTAGCGGGAGCACAAACACCGGGGAGCTGTTTTTT.

The chain links TRBV2 to TRBJ2-1; D unresolved. The CDR3 length is 11 residues. The germline V and J ends were trimmed by 9 bases and 4 bases, with 7 bases remaining between them. CDR1 and CDR2 from the germline V gene are SNHLY and FYNNEI. This chain's CDR3 is CASGPYNEQFF. CDR3 DNA sequence: TGTGCCAGTGGGCCTTACAATGAGCAGTTCTTC.

This clonotype occurred a few times. The gene calls are TRBV7-2 and TRBJ2-3; D is ambiguous. Trimming shortened V by 1 base and J by 2 bases, and 13 bases separated the two germline ends. CDR1 is SGHTA, CDR2 FQGNSA, per germline. This CDR3 region has 16 residues. CDR3: CASSLVASGTTDTQYF. CDR3 coding DNA: TGTGCCAGCAGCTTAGTTGCGTCCGGAACCACAGATACGCAGTATTTT.

This clonotype was seen only a few times. The chain uses TRBV12-3 or TRBV12-4 and TRBJ2-6; maybe TRBD2 (5 bases). This CDR3 has 16 residues. The V gene lost 3 bases and the J gene lost 1 base, with 10 bases spanning the gap. CDR3 DNA: TGTGCCAGCAGTTTTTGGTGGGAGTCTGGGGCCAACGTCCTGACTTTC. Translation gives CASSFWWESGANVLTF.

This clonotype was counted between two and nine times. The chain is built from TRBV9 and TRBJ2-6; D not resolved. The V gene's germline CDR1 is SGDLS and CDR2 YYNGEE. This CDR3 has 13 residues. Trimming cost V 0 bases and J 4 bases, with 2 bases left between them. For the CDR3, the DNA is TGTGCCAGCAGCGTAGCCGGGGCCAACGTCCTGACTTTC. It specifies CASSVAGANVLTF.

This clonotype showed up just a few times. V and J are TRBV9 and TRBJ1-4; D unclear. Trimming left V 2 bases short and J 3 bases short, with 8 bases between. The length of the CDR3 is 14 residues. Germline assignment: CDR1 SGDLS and CDR2 YYNGEE. This CDR3 is CASSVGLANEKLFF. The CDR3 DNA follows: TGTGCCAGCAGCGTGGGCCTAGCTAATGAAAAACTGTTTTTT.

This clonotype appeared a few times. This CDR3 reads CSARSLNLNTDTQYF. Written as DNA, the CDR3 is TGCAGTGCTAGAAGCTTGAATCTCAACACAGATACGCAGTATTTT. This chain connects TRBV20-1 to TRBJ2-3; D is unresolved. The CDR3 totals 15 residues. Germline CDR1 is DFQATT and CDR2 is SNEGSKA (reference sequence). Trimming took 2 bases from V and 2 from J, leaving 14 bases between them.

This clonotype has just a few counts. The V gene is TRBV6-6, the J gene TRBJ1-4, with a tentative D call TRBD1 (6 bases). CDR3 length: 17 amino acids. Trimming took off 0 bases at V and 2 bases at J, with 13 bases between the two ends. Germline V lookup: CDR1 MNHNY, CDR2 SVGAGI (reference sequence). Here the CDR3 DNA reads TGTGCCAGCAGTTACTCAGGCAGGGGAGGGACTAATGAAAAACTGTTTTTT. It translates to CASSYSGRGGTNEKLFF.

The chain joins TRBV18 to TRBJ1-5; D remains ambiguous. The CDR3 sequence is 13 residues long. CDR1 and CDR2 from the germline V gene are KGHSH and LQKENI. Trimming pared 6 bases from V and 6 bases from J, leaving 12 bases between. Written as DNA, the CDR3 is TGTGCCAGCTCTACCTCTTCGGGTCAGCCCCAGCATTTT. As protein: CASSTSSGQPQHF.

This clonotype was picked up many times. This chain uses TRBV20-1 with TRBJ2-7, with a weak D call TRBD2 (5 bases). V lost 3 bases and J 3 bases, leaving 9 bases between the germline ends. The germline V gene encodes CDR1 DFQATT and CDR2 SNEGSKA (reference sequence). This CDR3 has 12 amino acids. The CDR3 bases are TGCAGTGCTAGTCAGGAGGTCTACGAGCAGTACTTC. Its translation: CSASQEVYEQYF.

In its sample, this clonotype was seen a few times. This sequence joins TRBV20-1 and TRBJ1-5; 9 bases map to TRBD1. CDR3 length: 15 amino acids. CDR1 DFQATT and CDR2 SNEGSKA come from the germline V gene (reference sequence). V was pared by 3 bases and J by 4 bases, with 7 bases of the junction left unmatched. The CDR3 DNA reads as TGCAGTGCTAGGTACACCGGGACAGGGAATCAGCCCCAGCATTTT. Residues: CSARYTGTGNQPQHF.

The gene calls are TRBV7-2 and TRBJ2-1; D is perhaps TRBD2 (6 bases). V lost 3 bases and J 0 bases, leaving 15 bases between the germline ends. The germline V gene encodes CDR1 SGHTA and CDR2 FQGNSA. This CDR3 contains 17 residues. The CDR3, as DNA: TGTGCCAGCAGCTTTCGCGGGGCGTCTAGCTCCTACAATGAGCAGTTCTTC. As protein: CASSFRGASSSYNEQFF.

The chain carries TRBV3-1 and TRBJ2-4; tentatively, D is TRBD2 (6 bases). The CDR3 runs 17 residues. Germline-derived CDR1 and CDR2 are LGHDT and YNNKEL (reference sequence). With 6 bases removed from V and 5 bases from J, the gap between germline ends came to 23 bases. DNA of the CDR3: TGTGCCAGCAGTCCGCGGGGTGGTACGCCGCCCCAAAACATTCAGTACTTC. This codes for CASSPRGGTPPQNIQYF.

V is TRBV3-1 and J is TRBJ2-7; a weak D match, TRBD2 (5 bases). V shed 1 base and J shed 0 bases, with 10 bases lying between them. Germline V gene lookup returns CDR1 LGHDT and CDR2 YNNKEL (reference sequence). The CDR3 consists of 15 residues. This CDR3 reads CASSQVSGSSYEQYF. The CDR3 DNA reads TGTGCCAGCAGCCAAGTGAGCGGCAGCTCCTACGAGCAGTACTTC.

The chain employs TRBV12-3 or TRBV12-4 and TRBJ2-7; D not resolved. Deletions cut 6 bases from V and 2 bases from J, with 14 bases between. This CDR3 has 14 residues. CDR3 loop: CASREHMDPYEQYF. CDR3 DNA sequence: TGTGCCAGCAGAGAACATATGGACCCCTACGAGCAGTACTTC.

The chain combines TRBV28 with TRBJ2-3, with TRBD2 as a possible D gene (6 bases). Germline CDR1 MDHEN, CDR2 SYDVKM. Trimming took off 6 bases at V and 2 bases at J, with 12 bases between the two ends. This CDR3 region has 14 residues. The CDR3 protein is CASSPASVTDTQYF. The CDR3 DNA reads TGTGCCAGCAGCCCCGCTAGCGTCACAGATACGCAGTATTTT. The full variable domain, rest sourced from reference TRBV28 and TRBJ2-3, is DVKVTQSSRYLVKRTGEKVFLECVQDMDHENMFWYRQDPGLGLRLIYFSYDVKMKEKGDIPEGYSVSREKKERFSLILESASTNQTSMYLCASSPASVTDTQYFGPGTRLTVL.

This clonotype was found once. The chain is built from TRBV11-2 and TRBJ2-5, with TRBD2 matching 9 bases. From germline, CDR1 is SGHAT and CDR2 FQNNGV. Trimming removed 1 base from V and 4 bases from J; junction bases left unmatched: 7. This CDR3 contains 16 residues. The CDR3 reads CASSLVWREGRETQYF. CDR3 nucleotides: TGTGCCAGCAGCTTAGTCTGGCGGGAGGGCCGAGAGACCCAGTACTTC.

V usage is TRBV28 and J usage is TRBJ1-5, with D hard to call. This CDR3 has 16 amino acids. V shed 5 bases and J shed 2 bases, with 16 bases lying between them. Germline V gene data show CDR1 as MDHEN and CDR2 as SYDVKM. The CDR3, as DNA: TGTGCCAGCAGTCGCCCGGGTCCTGGAGGCAATCAGCCCCAGCATTTT. Protein: CASSRPGPGGNQPQHF.

The rearrangement links TRBV14 to TRBJ2-4; D is unresolved. CDR1 is SGHDN and CDR2 is FVKESK in the germline V gene. The length of the CDR3 is 17 residues. Trimming shortened V by 6 bases and J by 0 bases, and 18 bases separated the two germline ends. The CDR3 spells CASRLTATLLAKNIQYF. The CDR3 coding sequence is TGTGCCAGCAGACTAACAGCGACGTTACTAGCCAAAAACATTCAGTACTTC.

This clonotype was seen a handful of times. The rearrangement uses TRBV6-1 and TRBJ2-7; D is unclear. Germline CDR1 and CDR2: MNHNS and SASEGT. Trimming took 8 bases from V and 5 from J, leaving 16 bases between them. This CDR3 has 13 amino acids. This CDR3 is CASLQDLSHEQYF. CDR3 coding DNA: TGTGCCAGCCTGCAAGACTTATCCCACGAGCAGTACTTC.

This clonotype was observed once. The chain employs TRBV6-6 and TRBJ1-4; D unresolved. Between the trimmed V and J ends, which lost 0 bases and 9 bases, there was a span of 5 bases. The CDR3 has 12 residues. Per the germline V gene, CDR1 is MNHNY and CDR2 is SVGAGI (reference sequence). CDR3 DNA sequence: TGTGCCAGCAGTTACTCGAGGAAAAAACTGTTTTTT. Amino acids: CASSYSRKKLFF.

This clonotype was picked up a small number of times. The chain links TRBV20-1 to TRBJ1-2; no reliable D call. Trimming pared 1 base from V and 0 bases from J, leaving 6 bases between. Germline V gene data show CDR1 as DFQATT and CDR2 as SNEGSKA (reference sequence). This CDR3 comprises 13 residues. CDR3 nucleotide sequence: TGCAGTGCTAGAGCCAGAGCTAACTATGGCTACACCTTC. Residues: CSARARANYGYTF.

The chain carries TRBV20-1 and TRBJ2-7, with D possibly being TRBD2 (6 bases). CDR3 length: 14 residues. The V gene lost 3 bases and the J gene lost 7 bases, with 19 bases spanning the gap. Per germline, CDR1 DFQATT and CDR2 SNEGSKA (reference sequence). CDR3 protein: CSASGERDSGEQYF. In DNA, the CDR3 is TGCAGTGCTAGCGGGGAAAGGGACTCGGGGGAGCAGTACTTC.

At least ten counts were recorded for this clonotype. The chain combines TRBV4-3 with TRBJ2-7; D is unresolved. There are 14 residues in the CDR3. CDR1 is LGHNA and CDR2 is YSLEER in the germline V gene. V was clipped by 0 bases and J by 6 bases, with 12 bases between them. The CDR3 DNA reads TGCGCCAGCAGCCAAGATAAGGGTCCGGGCGAGCAGTACTTC. Its protein product is CASSQDKGPGEQYF.

The sample holds a few counts of this clonotype. The chain carries TRBV7-2 and TRBJ2-3; D is perhaps TRBD1 or TRBD2 (5 bases each). Germline-derived CDR1 and CDR2 are SGHTA and FQGNSA. The CDR3 covers 16 residues. The V and J ends lost 4 bases and 0 bases respectively, with 14 bases between them. This CDR3 reads CASSYSGTFSTDTQYF. The CDR3 coding sequence is TGTGCCAGCAGCTATTCCGGGACGTTCAGCACAGATACGCAGTATTTT.

This clonotype was counted a few times. This chain links TRBV28 with TRBJ1-2, with TRBD1 as a possible D gene (5 bases). The CDR3 has 16 amino acids. The germline V and J ends were trimmed by 3 bases and 3 bases, with 17 bases remaining between them. Germline CDR1 MDHEN, CDR2 SYDVKM. The CDR3 region is CASSFSRAGLYYGYTF. The CDR3 DNA follows: TGTGCCAGCAGTTTCTCCAGGGCTGGGCTTTACTATGGCTACACCTTC.

This clonotype turned up a few times. The chain joins TRBV6-1 to TRBJ2-1, with D hard to call. V lost 2 bases, J lost 5 bases, and 10 bases lay in between. This CDR3 has 14 residues. Germline V CDR1 and CDR2: MNHNS, SASEGT. The CDR3 is CASSEWVSNNEQFF. In nucleotides, the CDR3 is TGTGCCAGCAGTGAATGGGTCAGCAACAATGAGCAGTTCTTC.

This clonotype was detected only once. The chain recombines TRBV20-1 with TRBJ1-1; D uncertain. This CDR3 contains 15 residues. Germline V CDR1 and CDR2: DFQATT, SNEGSKA (reference sequence). The V and J ends lost 0 bases and 1 base respectively, with 12 bases between them. The CDR3 loop reads CSARDGRRRNTEAFF. As DNA, the CDR3 is TGCAGTGCTAGAGATGGGCGCAGACGGAACACTGAAGCTTTCTTT.

The rearrangement joins TRBV5-1 to TRBJ1-6; TRBD1 agrees at 7 bases. The length of the CDR3 is 17 residues. V dropped 3 bases and J dropped 7; count of bases not matched to a gene: 13. Germline V CDR1 and CDR2: SGHRS, YFSETQ. CDR3 bases: TGCGCCAGCAGCTCGTGGGGTGGACAGGTCCAGAATTCACCCCTCCACTTT. Its translation is CASSSWGGQVQNSPLHF.

The sample holds a few counts of this clonotype. The gene calls are TRBV28 and TRBJ2-3; D perhaps matches TRBD2 (5 bases). The germline CDR1 and CDR2 sequences are MDHEN and SYDVKM. Deletions cut 9 bases from V and 7 bases from J, with 17 bases between. The CDR3 covers 13 residues. CDR3 in amino acids: CASLDFTTYTQYF. The CDR3 bases are TGTGCCAGTCTGGACTTCACCACTTATACGCAGTATTTT.

The chain recombines TRBV20-1 with TRBJ1-1; D not resolved. Germline values: CDR1 DFQATT, CDR2 SNEGSKA (reference sequence). The CDR3 spans 13 residues. Trimming pared 3 bases from V and 2 bases from J, leaving 10 bases between. The CDR3 DNA reads as TGCAGTGCTAGGTACGGGGTCAACACTGAAGCTTTCTTT. Translated: CSARYGVNTEAFF.